Reported below is one TCR beta chain. The CDR3 is made up of 14 amino acids. J gave up 7 bases and V 6 bases, and 12 bases lay outside the gene matches. Germline lookup yields CDR1 KGHSH and CDR2 LQKENI. The data belong to a study of blood T cell repertoires in COVID-19. Whole-study context: Some COVID-19 samples were acute and others convalescent; all came from the United States, Italy and Spain.

Method: immunoSEQ multiplex PCR; TCRdb's copy keeps in-frame clones and lacks some. The data hold under 250,000 clones, with around four fifths observed a single time. The clonotype comes from a woman in her 70s with active or convalescent COVID-19. Material: peripheral blood. The J gene is TRBJ2-7, the V gene TRBV18; 7 bases align to TRBD1. Here the CDR3 reads CASSLTGLNGEQYF. The CDR3 DNA reads as TGTGCCAGCTCCCTGACAGGGCTAAATGGTGAGCAGTACTTC.